Below, 2 T cell receptor beta chains from the same sample are listed, as sequenced in a study of OX40 agonist ivuxolimab in advanced cancers. Data came from immunoSEQ multiplex PCR; TCRdb stores just in-frame clones and leaves some out. The data hold around 100,000 clones, with 90% to 97% observed a single time. The sequencing used CD4+ or CD8+ T cells sorted from blood, collected in a trial of the OX40 agonist ivuxolimab. The receptors derive from an adult with an advanced solid tumor such as melanoma, head and neck, liver or kidney cancer.

The chain links TRBV27 to TRBJ1-4, with D perhaps TRBD1 (5 bases). This CDR3 comprises 12 residues. Germline V gene lookup returns CDR1 MNHEY and CDR2 SMNVEV (reference sequence). Trimming pared 3 bases from V and 11 bases from J, leaving 10 bases between. CDR3 DNA: TGTGCCAGCAGTTTCGGGGGAGGGAAACTGTTTTTT. This gives the protein CASSFGGGKLFF.

V and J are TRBV5-5 and TRBJ1-1; D is unclear. The germline V and J ends were trimmed by 4 bases and 2 bases, with 18 bases remaining between them. This CDR3 is built from 16 residues. Germline lookup yields CDR1 SGHKS and CDR2 YYEKEE (reference sequence). The CDR3 reads CASSPRPDGLNTEAFF. The CDR3 region has the DNA TGTGCCAGCAGCCCGCGCCCGGACGGATTAAACACTGAAGCTTTCTTT.